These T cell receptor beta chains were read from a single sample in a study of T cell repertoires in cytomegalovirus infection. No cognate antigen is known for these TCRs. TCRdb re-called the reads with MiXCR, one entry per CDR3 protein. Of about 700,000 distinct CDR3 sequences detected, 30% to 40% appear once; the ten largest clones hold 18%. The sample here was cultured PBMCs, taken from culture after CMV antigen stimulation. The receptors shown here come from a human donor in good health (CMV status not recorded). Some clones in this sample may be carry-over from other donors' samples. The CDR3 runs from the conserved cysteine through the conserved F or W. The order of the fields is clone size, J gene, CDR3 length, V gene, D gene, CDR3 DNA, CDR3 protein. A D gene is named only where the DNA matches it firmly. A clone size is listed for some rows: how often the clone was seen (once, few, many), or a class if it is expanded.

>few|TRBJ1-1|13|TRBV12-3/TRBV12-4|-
TGTGCCAGCAAGAAATCGGGGAAGCCTGAAGCTTTCTTT
CASKKSGKPEAFF
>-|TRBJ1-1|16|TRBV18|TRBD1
TGTGCCAGCTCCCAGCGGGGAGGGGGCGGTTACACTGAAGCTTTCTTT
CASSQRGGGGYTEAFF
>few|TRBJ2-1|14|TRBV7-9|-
TGTGCCAGCAGCCCCGGGAGCGCGTCCCATGAGCAGTTCTTC
CASSPGSASHEQFF
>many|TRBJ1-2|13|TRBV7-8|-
TGTGCCAGCAGCTCTCCGGGAGACTATGGCTACACCTTC
CASSSPGDYGYTF
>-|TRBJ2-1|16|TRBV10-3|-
TGTGCCATCAGGGCCGACAGGGGAGGGCTCCTCGATGAGCAGTTCTTC
CAIRADRGGLLDEQFF
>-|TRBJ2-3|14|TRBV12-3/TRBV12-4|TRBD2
TGTGCCAGCAGAGCGGGGATTAGCACAGATACGCAGTATTTT
CASRAGISTDTQYF
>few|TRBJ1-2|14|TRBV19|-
TGTGCCAGTAGAAAACAGGGACTTGCCCATGGCTACACCTTC
CASRKQGLAHGYTF
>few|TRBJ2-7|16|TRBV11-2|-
TGTGCCAGCAGCTTAGGGCCCCAGAGGGTAGGCTACGAGCAGTACTTC
CASSLGPQRVGYEQYF
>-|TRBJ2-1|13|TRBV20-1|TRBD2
TGCAGTGCTAAAGCGGGAGCTTACAATGAGCAGTTCTTC
CSAKAGAYNEQFF
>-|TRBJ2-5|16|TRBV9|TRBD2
TGTGCCAGCAGCGTAGTATCTAGCGGAGGAAAAGAGACCCAGTACTTC
CASSVVSSGGKETQYF
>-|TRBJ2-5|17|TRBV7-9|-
TGTGCCAGCAGCTCCCCCTGGAGCGAAAATGCACAAGAGACCCAGTACTTC
CASSSPWSENAQETQYF
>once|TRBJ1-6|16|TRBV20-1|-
TGCAGTGCTAGACCGGGACTTGATTCGAGTCATTCACCCCTCCACTTT
CSARPGLDSSHSPLHF
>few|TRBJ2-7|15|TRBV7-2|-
TGTGCCAGCAGCTTAGTGCAGTCCATCTCCTACGAGCAGTACTTC
CASSLVQSISYEQYF
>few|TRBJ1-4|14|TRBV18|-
TGTGCCAGCTCACCGGGCCCTGGGAGTGAAAAACTGTTTTTT
CASSPGPGSEKLFF
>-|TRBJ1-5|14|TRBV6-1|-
TGTGCCAGCAGTGAGTCCATGGGTAATCAGCCCCAGCATTTT
CASSESMGNQPQHF